The T cell receptor (beta chain) under discussion was sequenced for a study of cytomegalovirus exposure and HLA in healthy donors. The study's findings and limits: Reports credit the classifier with highly specific, highly sensitive diagnosis of cytomegalovirus status.

This CDR3 region has 15 residues. Trimming at V came to 1 base and at J to 7 bases, leaving 1 base not matched to a gene. The germline V gene has CDR1 MGHRA and CDR2 YSYEKL. About this clone itself: Its antigen is still unknown.

Sequencing was performed with immunoSEQ multiplex PCR; in TCRdb, only in-frame clones are kept and a portion is missing. Among around 150,000 clones listed, 70% to 90% were seen once. The source is a woman under 30 in good health and CMV-seropositive. V is TRBV4-1 and J is TRBJ1-6; 10 bases fit TRBD1. Sequencing used PBMCs. In nucleotides, the CDR3 is TGCGCCAGCAGCCAAGGGACAGGGGGGAATTCACCCCTCCACTTT. This encodes CASSQGTGGNSPLHF.